This T cell receptor (beta chain) stems from a study of T-cell memory formation after mild COVID-19. Study-level results: The pre-infection memory compartment contained some responding clones, suggesting cross-reactive memory joined. Most CD4+ clones that shrank were in CM and EM, while CD8+ ones turned up in EMRA. Clones that contracted from day 15 to 85 had balanced CD4/CD8; later expanders were CD4+ biased.

The length of the CDR3 is 14 residues. The V gene's germline CDR1 is MGHRA and CDR2 YSYEKL. V lost 0 bases and J 9 bases, leaving 11 bases between the germline ends. In this sample, this clonotype turned up a few times. What it recognizes is unknown. TCRdb processed the 5' RACE reads anew with MiXCR; each CDR3 protein has one entry. Of about 140,000 distinct CDR3 sequences listed, roughly a fifth were seen once; the top ten hold about 2.1%. Sequenced sample: PBMCs or a T cell subset sorted from them (not recorded which). This receptor was obtained from an adult woman who had mild COVID-19 (a few samples of this study predate the infection). Cell type and time point are not known. The V and J genes are TRBV4-1 and TRBJ2-2, with D hard to call. CDR3 sequence: CASSQDFASRELFF. CDR3 nucleotides: TGCGCCAGCAGCCAAGATTTCGCGAGCAGGGAGCTGTTTTTT.